Following are 26 T cell receptor beta chains from one sample sequenced in a study of blood T cell repertoires in COVID-19. TCRdb's copy holds only in-frame clones and misses some; the assay was immunoSEQ multiplex PCR. The sample gives around 300,000 clones, less than 85% of which show up once; roughly 2.7% is in the top ten. The material sequenced was PBMCs or T cells enriched from blood (not recorded which). These receptors all come from a woman aged 50 to 65 who had recovered from COVID-19.

The genes are TRBV2 and TRBJ1-5; tentative D call: TRBD1 (6 bases). The V gene lost 5 bases and the J gene lost 0 bases, with 14 bases spanning the gap. Germline CDR1 SNHLY, CDR2 FYNNEI. This CDR3 is built from 16 residues. CDR3 DNA sequence: TGTGCCAGCAGTTCTGGACAGTTTTATAGCAATCAGCCCCAGCATTTT. Amino acids: CASSSGQFYSNQPQHF.

The V and J genes are TRBV5-5 and TRBJ2-3; maybe TRBD2 (6 bases). CDR1 and CDR2 from the germline V gene are SGHKS and YYEKEE (reference sequence). The CDR3 length is 18 residues. Trimming left V 4 bases short and J 4 bases short, with 25 bases between. CDR3 in amino acids: CASSGLGIWEARPDTQYF. CDR3 coding DNA: TGTGCCAGCAGCGGCCTTGGGATTTGGGAGGCTCGCCCAGATACGCAGTATTTT.

The V gene is TRBV6-5, the J gene TRBJ1-5; possibly TRBD1 for D (5 bases). CDR1 and CDR2 (germline): MNHEY, SVGAGI. CDR3 size: 14 residues. V was clipped by 5 bases and J by 5 bases, with 13 bases between them. The DNA for the CDR3 is TGTGCCAGCAGTCGACAGTCCCTTGATCAGCCCCAGCATTTT. Protein: CASSRQSLDQPQHF.

The sample holds a few counts of this clone. The chain recombines TRBV5-4 with TRBJ2-7; 7 nucleotides agree with TRBD2. Germline V lookup: CDR1 SGHNT, CDR2 YYREEE (reference sequence). This CDR3 has 15 amino acids. V lost 2 bases to trimming and J lost 3 bases; unmatched junction nucleotides: 8. DNA of the CDR3: TGTGCCAGCAGCTTCAAGTTCGGGACTATCTACGAGCAGTACTTC. This encodes CASSFKFGTIYEQYF.

This chain uses TRBV2 with TRBJ1-5; 7 bases align to TRBD1. CDR1 and CDR2 from the germline V gene are SNHLY and FYNNEI. This CDR3 has 16 residues. The V and J ends lost 1 base and 4 bases, in that order; junction bases with no gene match: 7. CDR3 in DNA: TGTGCCAGCAGTGAAGGGGACAGCGGCTTTAATCAGCCCCAGCATTTT. This codes for CASSEGDSGFNQPQHF.

The chain has TRBV24-1 and TRBJ2-1, with 8 nucleotides matching TRBD1. Trimming cost V 5 bases and J 7 bases; bases outside gene matches: 6. Germline V CDR1 and CDR2: KGHDR, SFDVKD. The CDR3 sequence is 14 residues long. The CDR3 loop is CATSGAGGWNEQFF. In DNA form, the CDR3 reads TGTGCCACCAGTGGGGCAGGGGGCTGGAATGAGCAGTTCTTC.

This clone was picked up one time. J is TRBJ1-1 and V is TRBV28; 11 positions agree with TRBD1. The CDR3 covers 16 residues. V shed 4 bases, J shed 4 bases, and the junction held 8 bases outside the gene matches. The germline gives CDR1 MDHEN, CDR2 SYDVKM. CDR3 DNA: TGTGCCAGCAGTTCCGGACAGGGGGCGATTGGCACTGAAGCTTTCTTT. Its translation is CASSSGQGAIGTEAFF.

The chain has TRBV18 and TRBJ2-7; the match to TRBD1 covers 9 bases. J was trimmed by 1 base and V by 3 bases; bases with no gene match: 1. Germline V gives CDR1 KGHSH, CDR2 LQKENI. The CDR3 has 14 amino acids. CDR3 protein: CASSPGQGSYEQYF. The CDR3, as DNA: TGTGCCAGCTCACCGGGACAGGGATCCTACGAGCAGTACTTC. Full variable domain (rest looked up from reference TRBV18 and TRBJ2-7): NAGVMQNPRHLVRRRGQEARLRCSPMKGHSHVYWYRQLPEEGLKFMVYLQKENIIDESGMPKERFSAEFPKEGPSILRIQQVVRGDSAAYFCASSPGQGSYEQYFGPGTRLTVT.

V and J are TRBV6-5 and TRBJ1-5; D gene unclear. Deletions cut 6 bases from V and 4 bases from J, with 10 bases between. The CDR3 sequence is 13 residues long. Germline V gene data show CDR1 as MNHEY and CDR2 as SVGAGI. The CDR3 DNA is TGTGCCAGCAGGAGCCGGGAGAATCAGCCCCAGCATTTT. Its protein is CASRSRENQPQHF.

The chain combines TRBV9 with TRBJ1-1; D unclear. The germline V and J ends were trimmed by 3 bases and 2 bases, with 8 bases remaining between them. Germline V gene data show CDR1 as SGDLS and CDR2 as YYNGEE. The CDR3 is made up of 13 amino acids. In nucleotides, the CDR3 is TGTGCCAGCAGCGCGAACAGCAACACTGAAGCTTTCTTT. It is translated as CASSANSNTEAFF.

The chain has TRBV19 and TRBJ1-1; 9 positions agree with TRBD1. This CDR3 has 12 amino acids. Germline CDR1 LNHDA, CDR2 SQIVND (reference sequence). The ends lost 4 bases at V and 10 bases at J; junction bases unmatched: 4. The CDR3 bases are TGTGCCAGTAGTACTGGGACAGGGAGAGCTTTCTTT. It specifies CASSTGTGRAFF.

The V call is TRBV27, the J call TRBJ1-5; TRBD1 might be the D (5 bases). Trimming took 2 bases from V and 6 from J, leaving 14 bases between them. Germline V gene lookup returns CDR1 MNHEY and CDR2 SMNVEV (reference sequence). This CDR3 has 15 residues. The CDR3 sequence: CASSLAAGLGQPQHF. The CDR3 region has the DNA TGTGCCAGCAGTTTAGCGGCAGGGCTAGGTCAGCCCCAGCATTTT.

This clone has just a few counts. The V gene is TRBV30, the J gene TRBJ2-7; perhaps TRBD2 as D (7 bases). The V and J ends lost 3 bases and 1 base respectively, with 10 bases between them. In germline, CDR1 is GTSNPN, CDR2 SVGIG (reference sequence). The CDR3 consists of 13 residues. The DNA of the CDR3 is TGTGCCTGGAGCAGCGGGACATCCTACGAGCAGTACTTC. Its protein product is CAWSSGTSYEQYF.

The chain recombines TRBV29-1 with TRBJ2-5; possibly TRBD2 for D (6 bases). The CDR3 is made up of 14 amino acids. Between the trimmed V and J ends, which lost 1 base and 2 bases, there was a span of 11 bases. Germline assignment: CDR1 SQVTM and CDR2 ANQGSEA. Here the CDR3 DNA reads TGCAGCGTTGAAGGGGGAGGCAGACAAGAGACCCAGTACTTC. It translates to CSVEGGGRQETQYF. The whole variable domain, remainder taken from reference TRBV29-1 and TRBJ2-5, is SAVISQKPSRDICQRGTSLTIQCQVDSQVTMMFWYRQQPGQSLTLIATANQGSEATYESGFVIDKFPISRPNLTFSTLTVSNMSPEDSSIYLCSVEGGGRQETQYFGPGTRLLVL.

CDR3 bases: TGTGCCTGGAGTGTTCACGTAACCCAAGGAGCAGAGCAGTACTTC. Its protein is CAWSVHVTQGAEQYF. V usage is TRBV30 and J usage is TRBJ2-7, with D uncertain. The germline CDR1 and CDR2 sequences are GTSNPN and SVGIG (reference sequence). Trimming left V 0 bases short and J 7 bases short, with 19 bases between. This CDR3 has 15 amino acids.

This chain links TRBV6-1 with TRBJ2-1; the D gene is possibly TRBD1 (5 bases). The ends were cut back, 1 base at V and 11 bases at J, with 12 bases in the middle. The CDR3 spans 13 residues. The V gene's germline CDR1 is MNHNS and CDR2 SASEGT. The CDR3 spells CASSEGWGLQQFF. CDR3 DNA: TGTGCCAGCAGTGAAGGGTGGGGCCTCCAGCAGTTCTTC.

This rearrangement joins TRBV30 to TRBJ1-3; 7 positions agree with TRBD1. This CDR3 has 13 residues. V lost 3 bases to trimming and J lost 3 bases; unmatched junction nucleotides: 2. Germline loops: CDR1 GTSNPN, CDR2 SVGIG (reference sequence). The CDR3 DNA reads as TGTGCCTGGAGCAGGGGGTTTGGAAACACCATATATTTT. This encodes CAWSRGFGNTIYF.

V gene TRBV21-1 combines with J gene TRBJ2-2; the D segment call TRBD2 is taken from the table without a DNA check. TRBV21-1 is a pseudogene. The CDR3 consists of 15 residues. The chain's CDR3 is CASSKVRGSTGELFF. CDR3 nucleotides: TGTGCCAGCAGCAAAGTCCGGGGATCCACCGGGGAGCTGTTTTTT.

This chain links TRBV30 with TRBJ1-6; D is undetermined. The CDR3 runs 17 residues. V lost 0 bases and J 7 bases, leaving 19 bases between the germline ends. Germline loops: CDR1 GTSNPN, CDR2 SVGIG (reference sequence). The CDR3 sequence is CAWSVAWEVPSNSPLHF. The CDR3 nucleotides read TGTGCCTGGAGTGTGGCGTGGGAGGTTCCATCAAATTCACCCCTCCACTTT.

V usage is TRBV14 and J usage is TRBJ2-2; possibly TRBD1 for D (6 bases). The CDR3 loop spans 16 amino acids. V lost 4 bases and J 4 bases, leaving 16 bases between the germline ends. Germline CDR1 is SGHDN and CDR2 is FVKESK. CDR3: CASSLAGTLLTGELFF. The CDR3 nucleotides read TGTGCCAGCAGCCTCGCCGGGACACTGCTCACCGGGGAGCTGTTTTTT.

V usage is TRBV9 and J usage is TRBJ2-7; D may be TRBD2 (6 bases). Trimming shortened V by 4 bases and J by 6 bases, and 11 bases separated the two germline ends. Germline loops: CDR1 SGDLS, CDR2 YYNGEE. The CDR3 contains 12 residues. The CDR3 protein is CASSLYGGEQYF. CDR3 in DNA: TGTGCCAGCAGCCTTTACGGGGGCGAGCAGTACTTC.

V and J are TRBV5-1 and TRBJ2-5; TRBD2 agrees at 9 bases. Germline-derived CDR1 and CDR2 are SGHRS and YFSETQ. V was clipped by 0 bases and J by 5 bases; unmatched bases: 5. This CDR3 spans 15 amino acids. CDR3 amino acids: CASSLGGGAIETQYF. DNA for the CDR3: TGCGCCAGCAGCTTGGGCGGGGGGGCCATTGAGACCCAGTACTTC.

There are a few counts of this clone. The chain joins TRBV19 to TRBJ1-2; D is uncertain. This CDR3 has 11 residues. The V end lost 6 bases, the J end lost 6 bases, and 8 bases lay between the germline ends. Germline-derived CDR1 and CDR2 are LNHDA and SQIVND (reference sequence). CDR3 coding DNA: TGTGCCAGTAGCTGGCGGAATGGCTACACCTTC. This gives the protein CASSWRNGYTF.

This clone was observed a handful of times. The gene calls are TRBV2 and TRBJ1-1, with 7 bases aligning to TRBD1. There are 12 residues in the CDR3. After removal of 10 bases from V and 3 bases from J, the junction contained 5 bases not matched to a gene. Germline CDR1 is SNHLY and CDR2 is FYNNEI. Here the CDR3 DNA reads TGTGCCACAGGAACAGGGGACACTGAAGCTTTCTTT. Protein: CATGTGDTEAFF.

This chain uses TRBV19 with TRBJ2-4; D may be TRBD1 (5 bases). V was trimmed by 5 bases and J by 9 bases, leaving 14 bases between them. CDR3 length: 13 amino acids. The germline gives CDR1 LNHDA, CDR2 SQIVND (reference sequence). The CDR3 loop is CASSWPGWGIQYF. The CDR3 DNA follows: TGTGCCAGTAGTTGGCCAGGGTGGGGCATTCAGTACTTC.

V usage is TRBV19 and J usage is TRBJ1-5, with TRBD1 identical over 7 bases. Germline loops: CDR1 LNHDA, CDR2 SQIVND (reference sequence). J was trimmed by 3 bases and V by 7 bases; bases with no gene match: 9. This CDR3 is built from 15 residues. The CDR3 DNA sequence: TGTGCCAGTACGAAAGAAGGACAGGTCAATCAGCCCCAGCATTTT. Translation: CASTKEGQVNQPQHF.